This TCR beta chain was sequenced for a study of early T cells in non-severe SARS-CoV-2 infection (dated by TCRdb to about 2021). Some background on the complete study: Because TCR sequencing relied on bulk RNA taken from unsorted whole blood, pairing of alpha and beta chains was not possible.

This was a case-control study nested in a cohort of healthcare workers in London, UK, who had nasopharyngeal swab PCR tests and blood samples taken every week. Between 23 and 31 March 2020, the week of the UK lockdown, healthcare workers were enrolled and then followed up weekly for as long as 16 weeks. Summary of the overall study and its limitations: VDJdb matching was skewed toward anti-spike CD8 responses, so virus-specific expansions were likely underestimated and private and CD4 specificities were missed.

This clonotype was detected many times. The clone's antigen remains unknown. No base-level quality is on record; no much larger clone is a single base apart. The protocol used for the library was 5' RACE. Sequenced on a NextSeq 500. Unique molecular identifiers were attached to individual cDNA molecules in the TCR library protocol so that sequencing error and PCR bias could be corrected. Sequencing covered both TCR alpha and beta chains, and within each sample the abundances of alpha and beta sequences were tightly co-correlated. The authors' pipeline ran thus. Decombinator V4 was used to annotate TCR sequences for V gene, J gene and CDR3. Expanded TCRs were defined as changing significantly between any two time points under a Poisson model with p below 0.0001. Abundances of TCRs were expressed as counts per million after normalisation to the total number of TCRs sequenced in each sample. VDJdb, accessed 1 November 2021, was searched for CMV, EBV and SARS-CoV-2 annotated TCRs, with TCRs annotated for multiple antigens excluded. TCRdb reprocessing: public reads trimmed at Q25 with fastp, clones called with MiXCR, in-frame beta chains kept. Records with the same CDR3 protein are collapsed into one entry carrying the most frequent genes and DNA. What appears here as the V and J calls and clone size reflects TCRdb's work, not the paper's. Within this sample are 50,000 to 70,000 distinct CDR3 sequences, with approximately 6% of them counted one time only. Of the sample, around 3.4% falls within the top ten clones.

The source is an adult who was a healthcare worker with PCR-confirmed SARS-CoV-2 infection or an uninfected control (not recorded which). The sequences come from whole blood, collected at baseline.

The CDR3 protein is CATSSPDREGLTGELFF. The DNA reads as follows: TGTGCCACCAGCAGCCCGGACAGGGAAGGCTTGACCGGGGAGCTGTTTTTT. The chain was built from TRBV15 and TRBJ2-2; 8 middle bases align to TRBD1. The CDR3 has 17 amino acids, counting the end cysteine and phenylalanine. The kept DNA is CDR3 alone, 51 bases in frame from the first base. V and J are trimmed by 3 bases and 5 bases, and the gene matches miss 11 bases of the junction. CDR1 is given as LNHNV and CDR2 as YYDKDF, both from the germline V gene (reference sequence). The full variable domain, completed from the reference TRBV15 and TRBJ2-2 proteins outside the CDR3, reads DAMVIQNPRYQVTQFGKPVTLSCSQTLNHNVMYWYQQKSSQAPKLLFHYYDKDFNNEADTPDNFQSRRPNTSFCFLDIRSPGLGDTAMYLCATSSPDREGLTGELFFGEGSRLTVL.